The 29 T cell receptor beta chains below come from one sample, sequenced in a study of technical replicates of blood from a handful of donors. Only in-frame clones appear in the TCRdb table, and some are missing; sequencing was by immunoSEQ multiplex PCR. Of over 55,000 clones in the sample, around 87% were seen once. The sequenced sample consisted of PBMCs. These receptors originate from a human donor in good health. Some clones in this sample may be carry-over from other donors' samples.

This chain links TRBV10-3 with TRBJ1-3, with D tentatively TRBD1 (5 bases). V gave up 1 base and J gave up 0 bases, with 10 bases separating them. In germline, CDR1 is ENHRY, CDR2 SYGVKD. The CDR3 is 16 residues long. The CDR3: CAISEFGGSSGNTIYF. CDR3 coding DNA: TGTGCCATCAGTGAGTTCGGGGGGAGCTCTGGAAACACCATATATTTT.

This clone was observed once. The V call is TRBV6-6, the J call TRBJ2-7, with TRBD2 matching 7 bases. Germline values: CDR1 MNHNY, CDR2 SVGAGI (reference sequence). The CDR3 is made up of 14 amino acids. Trimming took 7 bases from V and 0 from J; bases not matched to a gene: 6. The DNA for the CDR3 is TGTGCCAGCACCTGGGACTACGACTCCTACGAGCAGTACTTC. This encodes CASTWDYDSYEQYF.

In its sample, this clone was seen a few times. V and J are TRBV10-3 and TRBJ2-2; 10 bases are a match to TRBD2. The ends lost 3 bases at V and 3 bases at J; junction bases unmatched: 4. CDR1 is ENHRY, CDR2 SYGVKD, per germline. The CDR3 is 16 amino acids. CDR3 nucleotide sequence: TGTGCCATCAGTGATACCGGACTAGCGGACACCGGGGAGCTGTTTTTT. It specifies CAISDTGLADTGELFF.

The rearrangement links TRBV10-3 to TRBJ1-2; D is perhaps TRBD1 (5 bases). V lost 6 bases and J lost 4, with 9 bases in between. Germline V gene lookup returns CDR1 ENHRY and CDR2 SYGVKD. The CDR3 consists of 12 residues. The CDR3 reads CAIRPDSYGYTF. CDR3 DNA sequence: TGTGCCATCAGACCCGACAGCTATGGCTACACCTTC.

The V and J genes are TRBV10-1 and TRBJ2-7; a possible D gene is TRBD1 (6 bases). The CDR3 spans 13 residues. Germline V gene lookup returns CDR1 WNHNN and CDR2 SYGVQD (reference sequence). The V gene lost 7 bases and the J gene lost 3 bases, with 13 bases spanning the gap. The CDR3 sequence is CASKDSQGYEQYF. CDR3 nucleotide sequence: TGCGCCAGCAAAGACTCACAGGGCTACGAGCAGTACTTC.

The V call is TRBV4-3, the J call TRBJ2-1; 9 bases agree with TRBD1. V shed 3 bases, J shed 12 bases, and the junction held 24 bases outside the gene matches. CDR3 length: 19 amino acids. CDR1 and CDR2 (germline): LGHNA, YSLEER. The CDR3 sequence is CASSQEIALAAADRGGQFF. The CDR3 region has the DNA TGCGCCAGCAGCCAGGAGATAGCCCTAGCGGCAGCGGACAGGGGAGGGCAGTTCTTC.

The V gene is TRBV5-6, the J gene TRBJ2-1; possibly TRBD1 for D (5 bases). The germline gives CDR1 SGHDT, CDR2 YYEEEE. The ends were cut back, 4 bases at V and 10 bases at J, with 12 bases in the middle. This CDR3 comprises 12 residues. Written as DNA, the CDR3 is TGTGCCAGCAGCCCCGATAGGGGCGAGCAGTTCTTC. This encodes CASSPDRGEQFF.

This chain links TRBV18 with TRBJ1-5; D uncertain. Germline V lookup: CDR1 KGHSH, CDR2 LQKENI. V shed 2 bases and J shed 5 bases, with 10 bases lying between them. The CDR3 has 14 residues. The CDR3 DNA follows: TGTGCCAGCTCACCAAGTGTCAGTGATCAGCCCCAGCATTTT. This encodes CASSPSVSDQPQHF.

The V gene is TRBV5-4, the J gene TRBJ2-7; TRBD2 aligns across 11 bases. In germline, CDR1 is SGHNT, CDR2 YYREEE (reference sequence). The CDR3 has 18 amino acids. V shed 3 bases and J 0 bases; nucleotides not matched to a gene: 11. The CDR3 DNA reads as TGTGCCAGCAGCTCGAAACAACTAGCGGGAGCCTCCTCCTACGAGCAGTACTTC. Protein sequence: CASSSKQLAGASSYEQYF. The full variable domain, with the rest looked up from reference TRBV5-4 and TRBJ2-7, is ETGVTQSPTHLIKTRGQQVTLRCSSQSGHNTVSWYQQALGQGPQFIFQYYREEENGRGNFPPRFSGLQFPNYSSELNVNALELDDSALYLCASSSKQLAGASSYEQYFGPGTRLTVT.

The V gene is TRBV7-2, the J gene TRBJ1-6; D might be TRBD1 (6 bases). CDR3 size: 17 residues. Germline CDR1 reads SGHTA; CDR2 reads FQGNSA. The ends were cut back, 1 base at V and 5 bases at J, with 15 bases in the middle. As DNA, the CDR3 is TGTGCCAGCAGCTTAGGGTCTCGGGGGGCTGATAATTCACCCCTCCACTTT. Translating it yields CASSLGSRGADNSPLHF. The variable domain in full, with the rest retrieved from reference TRBV7-2 and TRBJ1-6, is GAGVSQSPSNKVTEKGKDVELRCDPISGHTALYWYRQSLGQGLEFLIYFQGNSAPDKSGLPSDRFSAERTGGSVSTLTIQRTQQEDSAVYLCASSLGSRGADNSPLHFGNGTRLTVT.

This clone was seen a handful of times. This rearrangement joins TRBV29-1 to TRBJ1-2, with a tentative D call TRBD1 (5 bases). With 3 bases removed from V and 3 bases from J, the gap between germline ends came to 8 bases. The germline gives CDR1 SQVTM, CDR2 ANQGSEA. This CDR3 contains 12 residues. The CDR3 DNA follows: TGCAGCGTTGACCAGGGTTACTATGGCTACACCTTC. Residues: CSVDQGYYGYTF.

This clone is a singleton in its sample. The chain is built from TRBV2 and TRBJ2-7; TRBD1 agrees at 7 bases. J gave up 7 bases and V 8 bases, and 11 bases lay outside the gene matches. The CDR3 has 13 residues. The germline V gene has CDR1 SNHLY and CDR2 FYNNEI. The CDR3 nucleotides are TGTGCCAGCGACAAATTGGCAGGGGGAGAGCAGTACTTC. Encoded protein: CASDKLAGGEQYF. Full variable domain (missing parts from reference TRBV2 and TRBJ2-7): EPEVTQTPSHQVTQMGQEVILRCVPISNHLYFYWYRQILGQKVEFLVSFYNNEISEKSEIFDDQFSVERPDGSNFTLKIRSTKLEDSAMYFCASDKLAGGEQYFGPGTRLTVT.

J is TRBJ1-3 and V is TRBV5-1, with TRBD1 as a possible D gene (6 bases). V lost 3 bases and J 0 bases, leaving 10 bases between the germline ends. CDR1 is SGHRS, CDR2 YFSETQ, per germline. The length of the CDR3 is 15 residues. CDR3 bases: TGCGCCAGCAGCTCAGGGGTCGGCTCTGGAAACACCATATATTTT. This gives the protein CASSSGVGSGNTIYF.

The CDR3 DNA sequence: TGTGCCAGCTCGTCGGGGTCCCTTAATTCACCCCTCCACTTT. This translates into CASSSGSLNSPLHF. V and J are TRBV6-6 and TRBJ1-6; D is uncertain. Germline assignment: CDR1 MNHNY and CDR2 SVGAGI (reference sequence). CDR3 length: 14 residues. The ends were cut back, 8 bases at V and 6 bases at J, with 14 bases in the middle.

The chain links TRBV5-8 to TRBJ2-2; 9 bases fit TRBD1. This CDR3 contains 16 residues. With V trimmed by 0 bases and J by 2 bases, 2 bases remained unmatched. From germline, CDR1 is SGHTS and CDR2 YDEGEE. CDR3 sequence (DNA): TGTGCCAGCAGCTTGGGGACAGGGGTAAACACCGGGGAGCTGTTTTTT. This sequence encodes CASSLGTGVNTGELFF.

The rearrangement uses TRBV11-2 and TRBJ1-2, with 8 bases that match TRBD1. CDR3 size: 14 residues. The ends lost 5 bases at V and 3 bases at J; junction bases unmatched: 5. Germline V gives CDR1 SGHAT, CDR2 FQNNGV. In DNA form, the CDR3 reads TGTGCCAGCAGCATCGGACAGGGTGACTATGGCTACACCTTC. It encodes CASSIGQGDYGYTF.

The chain couples TRBV29-1 to TRBJ2-1; unclear D gene. The V end lost 5 bases, the J end lost 7 bases, and 9 bases lay between the germline ends. The CDR3 totals 11 residues. Germline CDR1 SQVTM, CDR2 ANQGSEA. The CDR3 reads CSVLPGNEQFF. DNA of the CDR3: TGCAGCGTTCTCCCCGGGAATGAGCAGTTCTTC.

The CDR3 region is CASSPSETGFAETQYF. As DNA, the CDR3 is TGTGCCAGCTCACCATCCGAGACAGGGTTTGCAGAGACCCAGTACTTC. This chain links TRBV18 with TRBJ2-5, with 7 bases matching TRBD1. The V and J ends lost 2 bases and 4 bases, in that order; junction bases with no gene match: 10. The germline V gene encodes CDR1 KGHSH and CDR2 LQKENI. The CDR3 is made up of 16 amino acids.

The chain couples TRBV29-1 to TRBJ2-1, with TRBD2 as a possible D gene (6 bases). The germline V gene encodes CDR1 SQVTM and CDR2 ANQGSEA. This CDR3 is built from 12 residues. The CDR3 loop reads CEAGSSYNEQFF. CDR3 DNA sequence: TGCGAGGCGGGAAGCTCCTACAATGAGCAGTTCTTC.

The sample holds one count of this clone. The chain uses TRBV6-5 and TRBJ2-7; no definite D call. The CDR3 totals 14 residues. V lost 5 bases and J 3 bases, leaving 14 bases between the germline ends. Germline V gene data show CDR1 as MNHEY and CDR2 as SVGAGI. CDR3 sequence: CASSNLQKVYEQYF. CDR3 DNA: TGTGCCAGCAGTAATCTTCAGAAAGTCTACGAGCAGTACTTC.

This rearrangement joins TRBV27 to TRBJ2-7; 16 bases align to TRBD2. Germline CDR1 reads MNHEY; CDR2 reads SMNVEV (reference sequence). The CDR3 consists of 18 residues. J gave up 1 base and V 2 bases, and 5 bases lay outside the gene matches. The CDR3 protein is CASSLRGLAGGPSYEQYF. The DNA for the CDR3 is TGTGCCAGCAGTTTAAGGGGACTAGCGGGAGGGCCTTCCTACGAGCAGTACTTC.

The chain joins TRBV7-2 to TRBJ1-2, with D perhaps matching TRBD1 (5 bases). V shed 0 bases and J shed 6 bases, with 14 bases lying between them. The CDR3 length is 15 residues. The germline CDR1 and CDR2 sequences are SGHTA and FQGNSA. The CDR3 protein is CASSLAQAGRNGYTF. CDR3 nucleotides: TGTGCCAGCAGCTTAGCGCAGGCGGGGCGGAATGGCTACACCTTC.

The V gene is TRBV29-1, the J gene TRBJ2-3; maybe TRBD2 (5 bases). V was clipped by 4 bases and J by 1 base, with 18 bases between them. Looked up from germline, CDR1 is SQVTM and CDR2 is ANQGSEA. The CDR3 has 16 amino acids. This CDR3 is CSVVGPTLGGTDTQYF. DNA for the CDR3: TGCAGCGTTGTCGGGCCAACGCTGGGAGGCACAGATACGCAGTATTTT.

The rearrangement joins TRBV20-1 to TRBJ1-1; D not certain. CDR1 DFQATT and CDR2 SNEGSKA come from the germline V gene (reference sequence). The CDR3 length is 11 residues. Trimming pared 6 bases from V and 5 bases from J, leaving 10 bases between. CDR3 DNA sequence: TGCAGTGCAACCCCGAGGACTGAAGCTTTCTTT. It translates to CSATPRTEAFF.

The chain joins TRBV27 to TRBJ2-7; perhaps TRBD2 as D (5 bases). CDR1 is MNHEY and CDR2 is SMNVEV in the germline V gene (reference sequence). The CDR3 contains 15 residues. V gave up 7 bases and J gave up 1 base, with 17 bases separating them. The CDR3 DNA is TGTGCCAGCACCTCCGGCGGACTGGATTCCTACGAGCAGTACTTC. It yields the protein CASTSGGLDSYEQYF.

The chain has TRBV30 and TRBJ1-1; D remains unclear. Per the germline V gene, CDR1 is GTSNPN and CDR2 is SVGIG (reference sequence). The CDR3 is 14 residues long. V lost 0 bases, J lost 1 base, and 9 bases lay in between. This chain's CDR3 is CAWSVNTKNTEAFF. The CDR3 DNA is TGTGCCTGGAGTGTAAATACTAAGAACACTGAAGCTTTCTTT.

This chain links TRBV19 with TRBJ2-1; 8 nucleotides agree with TRBD1. V trimming: 6 bases; J trimming: 8 bases; junction bases outside the gene matches: 9. The CDR3 is 14 amino acids. Per germline, CDR1 LNHDA and CDR2 SQIVND (reference sequence). The CDR3 protein is CASRDQGAPDEQFF. The CDR3 DNA sequence: TGTGCCAGTAGAGACCAGGGGGCCCCAGATGAGCAGTTCTTC.

The V call is TRBV6-1, the J call TRBJ1-2; D is possibly TRBD1 (6 bases). This CDR3 contains 12 residues. Looked up from germline, CDR1 is MNHNS and CDR2 is SASEGT. Trimming shortened V by 3 bases and J by 7 bases, and 9 bases separated the two germline ends. This CDR3 is CASSDQGTGYTF. CDR3 nucleotide sequence: TGTGCCAGCAGTGATCAGGGGACTGGCTACACCTTC.

The chain has TRBV18 and TRBJ2-3, with TRBD2 identical over 11 bases. Looked up from germline, CDR1 is KGHSH and CDR2 is LQKENI. The trim removed 5 bases at V and 3 bases at J, leaving 7 bases unmatched. CDR3 length: 16 residues. The CDR3 reads CASSNLAGGPTDTQYF. The CDR3 bases are TGTGCCAGCTCAAACTTAGCGGGGGGGCCGACAGATACGCAGTATTTT.